This T cell receptor (beta chain) was sequenced for a study of T cell responses to AZD1222 COVID-19 vaccine. The study's findings and limits: Targeting of unmutated variant regions was reportedly seen in nearly half of spike-specific TCRs. Repertoire sampling occurred only after the peak T cell response.

On this clone itself: Its antigen is still unknown.

CDR3 size: 15 residues. Germline V gene sequence: CDR1 SGHRS, CDR2 YFSETQ. With 0 bases removed from V and 5 bases from J, the gap between germline ends came to 14 bases. Second-dose intervals of approximately 4 or approximately 12 weeks were pooled. The assay was immunoSEQ multiplex PCR, and TCRdb's table has in-frame clones only and misses some. The table includes 110,000 or so clones, 70% to 90% detected once. The origin of this receptor is an adult who received the AZD1222 COVID-19 vaccine. The chain joins TRBV5-1 to TRBJ1-1; tentative D call: TRBD1 (5 bases). The sample was peripheral blood, taken 28 days after the second AZD1222 dose. The CDR3: CASSLVSGGRTEAFF. The CDR3 nucleotides are TGCGCCAGCAGCTTGGTTTCCGGGGGTCGTACTGAAGCTTTCTTT. The variable domain in full, completed from reference TRBV5-1 and TRBJ1-1, reads KAGVTQTPRYLIKTRGQQVTLSCSPISGHRSVSWYQQTPGQGLQFLFEYFSETQRNKGNFPGRFSGRQFSNSRSEMNVSTLELGDSALYLCASSLVSGGRTEAFFGQGTRLTVV.